This TCR beta chain was captured by sequencing in a study of post-analysis software for immune sequencing data. General study findings and limits: Roughly five TRBV segments occurring more often in patients than controls included TRBV5-6, TRBV5-1 and TRBV20-1.

CDR1 and CDR2 (germline): SGHTA, FQGNSA. Deletions cut 2 bases from V and 6 bases from J, with 4 bases between. The CDR3 loop spans 12 amino acids. Worth noting for this clonotype: Antigen unknown.

Every TCR beta cDNA library bore unique molecular identifiers. The yield from approximately 1 to 10 million T cells was roughly 500,000 cDNA molecules in total. Each CDR3 protein is one row after TCRdb ran MiXCR on the PCR reads. This sample has approximately 630,000 distinct CDR3 sequences, with about 60% found just once. The receptor's source is a girl under 10 years old with multiple sclerosis. The sample was blood. The chain employs TRBV7-2 and TRBJ2-2; D is ambiguous. The CDR3 sequence: CASSLSPGELFF. For the CDR3, the DNA is TGTGCCAGCAGCTTATCCCCCGGGGAGCTGTTTTTT.